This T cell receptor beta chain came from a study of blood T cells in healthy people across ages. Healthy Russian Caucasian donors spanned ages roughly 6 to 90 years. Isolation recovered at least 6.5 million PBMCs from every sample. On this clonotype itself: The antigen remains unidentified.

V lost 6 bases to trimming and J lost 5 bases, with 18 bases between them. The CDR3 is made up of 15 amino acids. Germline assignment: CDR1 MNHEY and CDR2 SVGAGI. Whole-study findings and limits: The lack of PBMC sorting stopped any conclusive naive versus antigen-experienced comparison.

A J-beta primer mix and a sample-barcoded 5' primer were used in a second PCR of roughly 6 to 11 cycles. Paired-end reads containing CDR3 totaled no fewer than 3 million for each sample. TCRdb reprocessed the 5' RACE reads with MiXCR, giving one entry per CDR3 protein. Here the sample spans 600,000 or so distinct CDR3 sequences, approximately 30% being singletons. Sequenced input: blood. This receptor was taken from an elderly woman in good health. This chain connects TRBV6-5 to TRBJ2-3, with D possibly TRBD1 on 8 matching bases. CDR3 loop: CASSRLDREGDTQYF. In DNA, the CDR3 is TGTGCCAGCAGCCGCTTGGACAGGGAGGGAGATACGCAGTATTTT.